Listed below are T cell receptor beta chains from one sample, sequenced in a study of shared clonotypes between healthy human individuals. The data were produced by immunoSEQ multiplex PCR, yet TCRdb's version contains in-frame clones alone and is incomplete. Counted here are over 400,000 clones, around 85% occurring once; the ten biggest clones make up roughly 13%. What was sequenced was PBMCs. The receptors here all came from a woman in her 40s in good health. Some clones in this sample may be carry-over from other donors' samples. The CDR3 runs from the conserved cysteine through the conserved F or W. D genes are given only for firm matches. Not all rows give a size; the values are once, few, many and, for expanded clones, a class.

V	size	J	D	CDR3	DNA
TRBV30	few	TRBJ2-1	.	CAWSEGGTYNEQFF	TGTGCCTGGAGTGAAGGCGGCACCTACAATGAGCAGTTCTTC
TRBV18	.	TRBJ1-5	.	CASSPPGGREYQPQHF	TGTGCCAGCTCACCACCGGGAGGAAGGGAGTATCAGCCCCAGCATTTT
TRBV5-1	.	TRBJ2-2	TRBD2	CASSLGGGGGTGELFF	TGCGCCAGCAGCTTGGGGGGGGGAGGCGGCACCGGGGAGCTGTTTTTT
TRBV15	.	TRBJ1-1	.	CATSRGGPGRRSEAFF	TGTGCCACCAGCAGAGGAGGGCCCGGACGGCGGTCTGAAGCTTTCTTT
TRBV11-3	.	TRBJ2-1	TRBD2	CASSLDQVSGGSSYNEQFF	TGTGCCAGCAGCTTAGATCAAGTTAGCGGGGGGAGCTCCTACAATGAGCAGTTCTTC
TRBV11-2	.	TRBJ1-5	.	CASSLVPGSQPQHF	TGTGCCAGCAGCTTAGTTCCCGGCAGTCAGCCCCAGCATTTT
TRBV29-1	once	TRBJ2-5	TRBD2	CSVEPGGQETQYF	TGCAGCGTTGAACCGGGGGGCCAAGAGACCCAGTACTTC
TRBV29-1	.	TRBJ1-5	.	CSVSQGYSNQPQHF	TGCAGCGTCTCACAGGGTTATAGCAATCAGCCCCAGCATTTT
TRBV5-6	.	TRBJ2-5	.	CASYIRGGKTQYF	TGTGCCAGCTACATTCGAGGGGGGAAGACCCAGTACTTC
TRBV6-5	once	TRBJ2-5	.	CASRFQGAGGETQYF	TGTGCCAGCAGGTTTCAGGGGGCCGGGGGGGAGACCCAGTACTTC
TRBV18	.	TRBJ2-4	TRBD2	CASSPSGRENIQYF	TGTGCCAGCTCGCCTAGCGGGAGGGAAAACATTCAGTACTTC
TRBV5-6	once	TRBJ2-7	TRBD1	CASSWTGGDYEQYF	TGTGCCAGCAGCTGGACAGGGGGAGACTACGAGCAGTACTTC
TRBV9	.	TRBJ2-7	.	CASSVGGRSSYEQYF	TGTGCCAGCAGCGTAGGTGGCAGGAGCTCCTACGAGCAGTACTTC
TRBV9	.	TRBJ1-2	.	CASSENQGTNYGYTF	TGTGCCAGCAGCGAAAACCAGGGGACCAACTATGGCTACACCTTC
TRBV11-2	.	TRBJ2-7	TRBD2	CASSLRREGYEQYF	TGTGCCAGCAGCTTACGGCGGGAGGGCTACGAGCAGTACTTC
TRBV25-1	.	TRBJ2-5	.	CASSEYRAQETQYF	TGTGCCAGCAGTGAATATCGAGCGCAAGAGACCCAGTACTTC
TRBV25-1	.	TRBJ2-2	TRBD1	CASSNIPGQGSGELFF	TGTGCCAGCAGTAACATTCCGGGACAGGGTTCCGGGGAGCTGTTTTTT
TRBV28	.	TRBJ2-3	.	CASSSSVGADYTDTQYF	TGTGCCAGCAGCTCTTCGGTAGGGGCGGATTACACAGATACGCAGTATTTT
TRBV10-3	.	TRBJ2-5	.	CATYSGTQETQYF	TGTGCCACTTACTCCGGGACCCAAGAGACCCAGTACTTC
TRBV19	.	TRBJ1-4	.	CASSPQANEKLFF	TGTGCCAGTAGTCCACAGGCTAATGAAAAACTGTTTTTT
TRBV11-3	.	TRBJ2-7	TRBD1	CASSLSRTGGGFSYEQYF	TGTGCCAGCAGCTTGTCCCGGACAGGGGGCGGTTTCTCCTACGAGCAGTACTTC
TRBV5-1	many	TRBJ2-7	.	CASSLGGGETYEQYF	TGCGCCAGCAGCTTGGGAGGCGGGGAGACCTACGAGCAGTACTTC
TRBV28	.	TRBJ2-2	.	CASRVATGELFF	TGTGCCAGCAGAGTAGCAACCGGGGAGCTGTTTTTT
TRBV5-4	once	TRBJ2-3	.	CASSSAENTDTQYF	TGTGCCAGCAGCTCCGCCGAAAACACAGATACGCAGTATTTT
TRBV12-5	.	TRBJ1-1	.	CASGLVHGQTGGTEAFF	TGTGCTAGTGGTTTGGTACATGGACAAACTGGAGGGACTGAAGCTTTCTTT
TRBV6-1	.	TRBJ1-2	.	CASSLNYGYTF	TGTGCCAGCAGTCTAAACTATGGCTACACCTTC
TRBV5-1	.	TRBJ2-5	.	CASSLQDGETQYF	TGCGCCAGCAGCTTGCAGGACGGGGAGACCCAGTACTTC
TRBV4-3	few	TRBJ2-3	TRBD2	CASSQGRGAGDTQYF	TGCGCCAGCAGCCAAGGTCGGGGAGCGGGGGATACGCAGTATTTT
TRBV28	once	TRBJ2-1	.	CASSLPLGIFNEQFF	TGTGCCAGCAGCTTGCCCCTGGGGATATTCAATGAGCAGTTCTTC
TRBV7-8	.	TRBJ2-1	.	CASREGSMAESYNEQFF	TGTGCCAGCAGGGAGGGGTCCATGGCGGAGAGCTACAATGAGCAGTTCTTC
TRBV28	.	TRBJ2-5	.	CASSFESGQPKGETQYF	TGTGCCAGCAGTTTTGAGTCCGGACAGCCAAAAGGGGAGACCCAGTACTTC